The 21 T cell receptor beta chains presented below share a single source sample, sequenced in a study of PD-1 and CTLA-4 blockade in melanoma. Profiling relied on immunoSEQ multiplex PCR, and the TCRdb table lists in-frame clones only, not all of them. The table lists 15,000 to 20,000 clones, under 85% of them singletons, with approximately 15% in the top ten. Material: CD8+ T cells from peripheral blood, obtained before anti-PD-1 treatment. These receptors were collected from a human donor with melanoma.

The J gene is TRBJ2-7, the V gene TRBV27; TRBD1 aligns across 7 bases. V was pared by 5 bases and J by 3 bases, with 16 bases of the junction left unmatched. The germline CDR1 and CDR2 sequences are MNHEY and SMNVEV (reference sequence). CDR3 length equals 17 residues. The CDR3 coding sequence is TGTGCCAGCAGTCAAGTGACAGGGATCCTTTCCATCTACGAGCAGTACTTC. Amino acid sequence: CASSQVTGILSIYEQYF.

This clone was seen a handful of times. CDR3 bases: TGTGCCAGTAGTTGGGCGAGCAATCAGCCCCAGCATTTT. Protein sequence: CASSWASNQPQHF. The chain combines TRBV19 with TRBJ1-5; D uncertain. The CDR3 runs to 13 residues. The ends were cut back, 5 bases at V and 1 base at J, with 6 bases in the middle. From germline, CDR1 is LNHDA and CDR2 SQIVND (reference sequence).

The CDR3 sequence is CATSAGTNTGELFF. CDR3 nucleotide sequence: TGTGCCACCTCAGCGGGAACGAACACCGGGGAGCTGTTTTTT. The rearrangement uses TRBV2 and TRBJ2-2; 7 nucleotides line up with TRBD2. This CDR3 is 14 amino acids long. Per the germline V gene, CDR1 is SNHLY and CDR2 is FYNNEI. The trim removed 10 bases at V and 0 bases at J, leaving 5 bases unmatched. The full variable domain, in which reference TRBV2 and TRBJ2-2 provide the parts outside the CDR3, is EPEVTQTPSHQVTQMGQEVILRCVPISNHLYFYWYRQILGQKVEFLVSFYNNEISEKSEIFDDQFSVERPDGSNFTLKIRSTKLEDSAMYFCATSAGTNTGELFFGEGSRLTVL.

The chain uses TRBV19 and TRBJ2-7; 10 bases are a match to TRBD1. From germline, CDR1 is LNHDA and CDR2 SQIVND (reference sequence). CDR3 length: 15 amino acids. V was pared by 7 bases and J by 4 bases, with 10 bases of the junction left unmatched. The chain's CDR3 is CASTLATGGGYEQYF. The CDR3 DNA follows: TGTGCCAGTACTCTCGCGACAGGGGGCGGATACGAGCAGTACTTC.

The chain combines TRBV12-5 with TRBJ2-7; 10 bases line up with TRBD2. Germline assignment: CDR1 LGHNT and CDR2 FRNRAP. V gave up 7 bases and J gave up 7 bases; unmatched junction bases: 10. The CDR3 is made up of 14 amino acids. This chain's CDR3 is CASALAGVMAEQYF. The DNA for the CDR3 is TGTGCTAGTGCCCTAGCGGGAGTAATGGCGGAGCAGTACTTC.

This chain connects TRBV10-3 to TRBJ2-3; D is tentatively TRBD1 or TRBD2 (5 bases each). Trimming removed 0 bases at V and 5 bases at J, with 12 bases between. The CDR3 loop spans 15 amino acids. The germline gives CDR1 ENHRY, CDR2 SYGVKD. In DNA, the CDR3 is TGTGCCATCAGTGAGTCGGGGGATCCCCGAGATACGCAGTATTTT. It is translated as CAISESGDPRDTQYF.

The CDR3 loop is CASSRNSNQPQHF. Written as DNA, the CDR3 is TGTGCCAGCAGCCGGAACAGCAATCAGCCCCAGCATTTT. V is TRBV14 and J is TRBJ1-5; D not certain. The CDR3 contains 13 residues. V was trimmed by 4 bases and J by 1 base, leaving 5 bases between them. Per the germline V gene, CDR1 is SGHDN and CDR2 is FVKESK.

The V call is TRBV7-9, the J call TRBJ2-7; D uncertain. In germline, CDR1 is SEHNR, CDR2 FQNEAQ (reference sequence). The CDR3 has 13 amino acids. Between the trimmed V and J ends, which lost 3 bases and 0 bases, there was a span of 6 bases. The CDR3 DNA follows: TGTGCCAGCAGCTTTAGGAGCTCCTACGAGCAGTACTTC. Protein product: CASSFRSSYEQYF.

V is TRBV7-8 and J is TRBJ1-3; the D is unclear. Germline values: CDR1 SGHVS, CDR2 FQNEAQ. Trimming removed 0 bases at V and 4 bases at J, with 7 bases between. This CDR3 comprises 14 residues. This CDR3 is CASSLAFLGNTIYF. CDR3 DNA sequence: TGTGCCAGCAGCTTAGCTTTTCTCGGAAACACCATATATTTT.

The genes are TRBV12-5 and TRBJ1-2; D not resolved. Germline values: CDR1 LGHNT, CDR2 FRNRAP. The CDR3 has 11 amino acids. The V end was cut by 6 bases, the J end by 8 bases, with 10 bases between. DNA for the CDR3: TGTGCTAGTGGCCCTGGGGAGGGCTACACCTTC. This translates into CASGPGEGYTF.

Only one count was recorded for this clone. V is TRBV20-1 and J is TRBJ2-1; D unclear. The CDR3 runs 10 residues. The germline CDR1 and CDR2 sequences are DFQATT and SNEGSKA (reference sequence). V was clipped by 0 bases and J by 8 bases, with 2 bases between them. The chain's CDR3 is CSARDYEQFF. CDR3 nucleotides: TGCAGTGCTAGAGATTATGAGCAGTTCTTC.

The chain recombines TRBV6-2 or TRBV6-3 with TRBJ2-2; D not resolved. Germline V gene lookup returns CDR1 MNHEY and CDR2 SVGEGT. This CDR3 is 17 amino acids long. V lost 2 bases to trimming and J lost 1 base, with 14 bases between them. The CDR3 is CASSYDPREGNTGELFF. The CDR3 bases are TGTGCCAGCAGTTACGACCCCAGAGAAGGGAACACCGGGGAGCTGTTTTTT.

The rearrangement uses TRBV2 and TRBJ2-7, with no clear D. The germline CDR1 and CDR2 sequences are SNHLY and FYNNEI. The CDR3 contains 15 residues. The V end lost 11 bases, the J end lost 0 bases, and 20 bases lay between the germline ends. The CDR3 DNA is TGTGCCTGCGCCAACCGAGCCCTCAGCTCCTACGAGCAGTACTTC. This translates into CACANRALSSYEQYF.

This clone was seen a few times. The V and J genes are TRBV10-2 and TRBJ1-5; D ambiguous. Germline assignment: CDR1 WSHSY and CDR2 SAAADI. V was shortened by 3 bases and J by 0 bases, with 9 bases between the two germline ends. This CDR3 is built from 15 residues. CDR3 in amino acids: CASSDMQISNQPQHF. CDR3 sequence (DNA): TGCGCCAGCAGTGATATGCAGATTAGCAATCAGCCCCAGCATTTT.

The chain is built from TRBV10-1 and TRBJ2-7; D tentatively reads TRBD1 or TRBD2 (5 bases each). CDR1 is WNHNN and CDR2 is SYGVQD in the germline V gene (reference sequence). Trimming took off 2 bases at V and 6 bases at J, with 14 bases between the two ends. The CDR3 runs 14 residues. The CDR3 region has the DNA TGCGCCAGCAGTGAGGAGAGGGGAGCTCGCGAGCAGTACTTC. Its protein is CASSEERGAREQYF.

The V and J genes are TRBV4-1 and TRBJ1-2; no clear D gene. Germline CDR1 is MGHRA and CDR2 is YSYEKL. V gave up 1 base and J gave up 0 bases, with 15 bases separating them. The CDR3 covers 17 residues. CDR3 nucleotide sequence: TGCGCCAGCAGCCAAGTGTCCGGAAGGTTCGCTAACTATGGCTACACCTTC. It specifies CASSQVSGRFANYGYTF.

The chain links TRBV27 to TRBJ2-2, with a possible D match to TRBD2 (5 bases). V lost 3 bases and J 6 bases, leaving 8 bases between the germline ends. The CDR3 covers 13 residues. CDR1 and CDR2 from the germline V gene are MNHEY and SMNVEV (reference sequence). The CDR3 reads CASSFWEPGELFF. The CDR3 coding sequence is TGTGCCAGCAGTTTCTGGGAGCCCGGGGAGCTGTTTTTT.

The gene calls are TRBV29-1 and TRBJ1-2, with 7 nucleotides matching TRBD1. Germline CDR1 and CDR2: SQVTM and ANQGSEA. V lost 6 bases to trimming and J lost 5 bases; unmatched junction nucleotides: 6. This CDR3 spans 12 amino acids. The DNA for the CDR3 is TGCAGCGTGCAGGCAGGGGGGTATGGCTACACCTTC. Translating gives CSVQAGGYGYTF.

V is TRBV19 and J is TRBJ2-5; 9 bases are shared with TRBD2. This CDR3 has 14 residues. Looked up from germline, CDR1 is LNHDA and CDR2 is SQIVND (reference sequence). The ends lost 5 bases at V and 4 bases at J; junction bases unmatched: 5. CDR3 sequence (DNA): TGTGCCAGTAGTGGGGCTAGCGGGATAGAGACCCAGTACTTC. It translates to CASSGASGIETQYF.

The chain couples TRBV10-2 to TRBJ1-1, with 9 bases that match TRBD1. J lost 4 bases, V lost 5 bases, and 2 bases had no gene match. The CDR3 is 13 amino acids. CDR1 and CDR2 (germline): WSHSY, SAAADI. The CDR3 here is CASSIQGATEAFF. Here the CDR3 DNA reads TGCGCCAGCAGTATACAGGGGGCCACTGAAGCTTTCTTT.

DNA for the CDR3: TGTGCCAGCAGTGACTCTGGAGCGGACCCTTACAATGAGCAGTTCTTC. Residues: CASSDSGADPYNEQFF. The V call is TRBV6-4, the J call TRBJ2-1, with D maybe TRBD2 (5 bases). CDR3 size: 16 residues. Germline assignment: CDR1 MRHNA and CDR2 SNTAGT. Trimming removed 0 bases at V and 4 bases at J, with 13 bases between.